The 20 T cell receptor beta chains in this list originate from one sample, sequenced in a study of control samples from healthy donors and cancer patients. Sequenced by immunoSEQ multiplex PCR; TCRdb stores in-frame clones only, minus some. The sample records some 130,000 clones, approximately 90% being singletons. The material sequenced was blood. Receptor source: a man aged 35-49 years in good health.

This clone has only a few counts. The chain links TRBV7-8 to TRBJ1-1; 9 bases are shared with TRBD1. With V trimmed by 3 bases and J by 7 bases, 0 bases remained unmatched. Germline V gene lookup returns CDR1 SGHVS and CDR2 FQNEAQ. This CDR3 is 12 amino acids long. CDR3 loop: CASSLDRGEAFF. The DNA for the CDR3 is TGTGCCAGCAGCTTGGACAGGGGTGAAGCTTTCTTT.

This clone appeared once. The CDR3 loop reads CASSLVGYEQFF. The CDR3 DNA reads as TGTGCCAGCAGCTTAGTAGGGTATGAGCAGTTCTTC. V usage is TRBV7-2 and J usage is TRBJ2-1; the D is unclear. Germline CDR1 and CDR2: SGHTA and FQGNSA. The CDR3 is 12 amino acids. The V end was cut by 1 base, the J end by 8 bases, with 6 bases between.

The DNA for the CDR3 is TGTGCCAGCAGTTACAGGTACGAGCAGTACTTC. This encodes CASSYRYEQYF. V usage is TRBV6-2 or TRBV6-3 and J usage is TRBJ2-7; no clear D gene. Germline V gene data show CDR1 as MNHEY and CDR2 as SVGEGT. Trimming cost V 2 bases and J 4 bases, with 3 bases left between them. The CDR3 length is 11 residues.

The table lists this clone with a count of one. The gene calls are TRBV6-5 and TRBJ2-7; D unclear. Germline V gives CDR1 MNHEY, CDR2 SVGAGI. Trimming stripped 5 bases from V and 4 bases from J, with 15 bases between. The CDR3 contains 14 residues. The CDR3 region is CASSRVGTTYEQYF. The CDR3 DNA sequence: TGTGCCAGCAGTCGCGTGGGAACGACTTACGAGCAGTACTTC.

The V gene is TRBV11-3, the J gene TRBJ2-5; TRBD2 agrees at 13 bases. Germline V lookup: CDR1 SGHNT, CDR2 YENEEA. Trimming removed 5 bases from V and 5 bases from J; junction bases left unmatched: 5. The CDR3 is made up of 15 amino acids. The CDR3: CASSPTSGGRETQYF. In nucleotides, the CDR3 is TGTGCCAGCAGCCCGACTAGCGGGGGGCGGGAGACCCAGTACTTC.

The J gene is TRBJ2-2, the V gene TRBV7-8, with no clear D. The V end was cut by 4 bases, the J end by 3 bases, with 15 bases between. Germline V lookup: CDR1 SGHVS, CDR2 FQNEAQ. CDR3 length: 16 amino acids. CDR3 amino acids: CASSSSSELHTGELFF. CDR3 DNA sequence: TGTGCCAGCAGCTCATCATCCGAACTCCACACCGGGGAGCTGTTTTTT.

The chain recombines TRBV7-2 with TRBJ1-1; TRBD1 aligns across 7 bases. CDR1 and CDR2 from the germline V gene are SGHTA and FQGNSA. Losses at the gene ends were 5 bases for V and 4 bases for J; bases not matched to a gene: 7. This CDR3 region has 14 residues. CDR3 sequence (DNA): TGTGCCAGCAGCGTAATCAGGGGGACCACTGAAGCTTTCTTT. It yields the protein CASSVIRGTTEAFF. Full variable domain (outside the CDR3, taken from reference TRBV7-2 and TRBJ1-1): GAGVSQSPSNKVTEKGKDVELRCDPISGHTALYWYRQSLGQGLEFLIYFQGNSAPDKSGLPSDRFSAERTGGSVSTLTIQRTQQEDSAVYLCASSVIRGTTEAFFGQGTRLTVV.

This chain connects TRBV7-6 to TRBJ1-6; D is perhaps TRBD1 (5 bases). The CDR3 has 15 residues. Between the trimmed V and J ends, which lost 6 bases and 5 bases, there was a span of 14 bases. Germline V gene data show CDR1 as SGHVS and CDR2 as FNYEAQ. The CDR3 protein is CASRPRDGNNSPLHF. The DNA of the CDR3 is TGTGCCAGCAGGCCCCGGGACGGAAATAATTCACCCCTCCACTTT.

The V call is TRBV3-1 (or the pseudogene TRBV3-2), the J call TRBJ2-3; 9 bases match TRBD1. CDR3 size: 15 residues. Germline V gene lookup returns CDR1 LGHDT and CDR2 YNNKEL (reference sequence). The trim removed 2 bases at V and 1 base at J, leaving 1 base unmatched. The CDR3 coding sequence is TGTGCCAGCAGCCAAAGGACAGGGGGCACAGATACGCAGTATTTT. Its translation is CASSQRTGGTDTQYF.

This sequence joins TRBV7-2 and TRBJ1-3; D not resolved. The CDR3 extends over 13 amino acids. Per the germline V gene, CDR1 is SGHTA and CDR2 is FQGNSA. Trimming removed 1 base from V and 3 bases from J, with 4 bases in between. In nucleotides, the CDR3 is TGTGCCAGCAGCTTAGGGGGTGGAAACACCATATATTTT. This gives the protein CASSLGGGNTIYF.

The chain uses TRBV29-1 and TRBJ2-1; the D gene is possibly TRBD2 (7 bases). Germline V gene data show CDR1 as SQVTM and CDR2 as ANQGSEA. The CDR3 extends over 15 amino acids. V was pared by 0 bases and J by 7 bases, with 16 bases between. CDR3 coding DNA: TGCAGCGTTGAAGATCGAGGGGGGGCTCAGAATGAGCAGTTCTTC. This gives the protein CSVEDRGGAQNEQFF.

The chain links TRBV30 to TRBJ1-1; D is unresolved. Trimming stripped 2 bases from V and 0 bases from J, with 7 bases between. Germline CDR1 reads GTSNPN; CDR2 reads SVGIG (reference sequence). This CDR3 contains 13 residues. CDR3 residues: CAWSRRLNTEAFF. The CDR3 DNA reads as TGTGCCTGGAGTAGAAGGCTGAACACTGAAGCTTTCTTT.

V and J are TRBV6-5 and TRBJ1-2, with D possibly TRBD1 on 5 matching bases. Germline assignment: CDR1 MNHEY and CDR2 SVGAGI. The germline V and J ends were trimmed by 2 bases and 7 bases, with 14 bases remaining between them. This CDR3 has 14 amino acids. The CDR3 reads CASSYTGPAPGYTF. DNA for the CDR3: TGTGCCAGCAGTTACACGGGGCCCGCCCCTGGCTACACCTTC.

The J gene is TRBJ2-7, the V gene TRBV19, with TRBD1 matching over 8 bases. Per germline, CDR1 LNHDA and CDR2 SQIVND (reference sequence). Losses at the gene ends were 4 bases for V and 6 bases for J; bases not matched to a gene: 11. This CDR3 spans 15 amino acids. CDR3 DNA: TGTGCCAGTAGTACGCAGACAGGGGTATCTCGCGAGCAGTACTTC. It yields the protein CASSTQTGVSREQYF.

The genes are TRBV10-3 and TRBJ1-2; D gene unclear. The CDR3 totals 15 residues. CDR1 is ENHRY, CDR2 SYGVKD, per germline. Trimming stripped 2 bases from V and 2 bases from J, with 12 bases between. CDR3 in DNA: TGTGCCATCAGTGAGCGTCAGGAATCAAACTATGGCTACACCTTC. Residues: CAISERQESNYGYTF.

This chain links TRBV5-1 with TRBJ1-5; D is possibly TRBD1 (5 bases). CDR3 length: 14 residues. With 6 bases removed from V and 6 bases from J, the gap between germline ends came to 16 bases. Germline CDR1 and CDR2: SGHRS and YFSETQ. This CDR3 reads CASIRAGRVQPQHF. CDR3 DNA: TGCGCCAGCATCCGGGCGGGGCGGGTTCAGCCCCAGCATTTT.

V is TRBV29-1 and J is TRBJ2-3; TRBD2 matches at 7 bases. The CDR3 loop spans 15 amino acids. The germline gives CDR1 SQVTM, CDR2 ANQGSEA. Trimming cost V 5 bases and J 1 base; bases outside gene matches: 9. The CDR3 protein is CSVSGSRGGTDTQYF. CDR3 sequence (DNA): TGCAGCGTTTCGGGCAGTCGGGGGGGCACAGATACGCAGTATTTT.

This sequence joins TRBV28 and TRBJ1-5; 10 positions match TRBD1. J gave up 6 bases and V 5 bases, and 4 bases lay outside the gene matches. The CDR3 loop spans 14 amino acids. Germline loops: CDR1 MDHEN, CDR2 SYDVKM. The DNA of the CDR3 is TGTGCCAGCAGTCAGACAGGGGGCGCTCAGCCCCAGCATTTT. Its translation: CASSQTGGAQPQHF.

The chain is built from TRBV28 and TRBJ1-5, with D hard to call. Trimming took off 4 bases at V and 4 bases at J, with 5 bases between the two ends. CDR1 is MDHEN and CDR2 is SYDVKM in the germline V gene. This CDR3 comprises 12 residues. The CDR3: CASSSTNQPQHF. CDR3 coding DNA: TGTGCCAGCAGTTCGACGAATCAGCCCCAGCATTTT. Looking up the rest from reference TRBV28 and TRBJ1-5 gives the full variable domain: DVKVTQSSRYLVKRTGEKVFLECVQDMDHENMFWYRQDPGLGLRLIYFSYDVKMKEKGDIPEGYSVSREKKERFSLILESASTNQTSMYLCASSSTNQPQHFGDGTRLSIL.

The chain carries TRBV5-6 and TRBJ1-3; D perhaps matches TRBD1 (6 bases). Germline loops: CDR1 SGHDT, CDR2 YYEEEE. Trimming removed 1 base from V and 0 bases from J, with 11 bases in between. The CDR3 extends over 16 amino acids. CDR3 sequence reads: CASSLIGGASGNTIYF. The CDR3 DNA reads TGTGCCAGCAGCTTGATCGGGGGGGCCTCTGGAAACACCATATATTTT.